The entry below describes one TCR beta chain. Its binding antigen is unknown. No much larger clone is present one base from it, and per-base qualities are unavailable. V is shortened by 3 bases, J by 1 base, and the region joining them spans 21 bases. For CDR1 and CDR2, the germline V gene (reference sequence) lists SEHNR and FQNEAQ. The CDR3 runs 18 residues from the cysteine to the phenylalanine. Of all the DNA, just the CDR3 is kept, 54 bases in frame from base 1. Amplification of TCR beta CDR3 regions was carried out from RNA transcripts. For the first round of RT-PCR on the TCR CDR3, the HTBI primer set was used together with the Qiagen OneStep RT-PCR kit. Libraries were constructed in a second round of multiplex PCR, after which size selection and purification were performed. The libraries were sequenced on an Illumina HiSeq2000 using paired-end 100 bp reads. Concerning the study's data processing: SOAPnuke was used to process the raw data, removing reads that contained adapters or uncalled bases, had a mean Phred below 15, or lacked an exact match to the constant primer or identifier. COPE v1.2.5 was used to merge high-quality paired reads, and clonotypes were defined as unique nucleotide sequences. Clonotypes were aligned to IMGT TRBV, TRBD and TRBJ reference segments using MiTCR v1.1. The analysis included only V-J combinations with a frequency above 0.0001, which together covered 99% to 99.2% of the repertoires. A TCS score was defined as the ratio between F50 (clonal expansion) and ExV (chaos), using BLOSUM62-based TCRdist between CDR3 peptides within each V-J. Welch's t-statistics and random forest reduced approximately 520 V-J features to roughly 13, which were used in a naive Bayes classifier (R e1071). The Morisita-Horn index was used to measure how similar the thyroid and blood repertoires were. TCRdb passed the public sequencing reads through fastp at Q25 and MiXCR, retaining productive beta sequences. Here each entry gathers all rows of one CDR3 protein and keeps the most common genes and DNA. In this record, the V and J calls reflect TCRdb's handling and not the investigators' own analysis. The sample records about 700,000 distinct CDR3 sequences, nearly 45% of which are singletons. The ten largest clones add up to about 7.7% of the sample.

The sample originates from a study of T cells in Graves' hyperthyroidism and ophthalmopathy (dated by TCRdb to about 2019). Regarding the research as a whole: A discovery cohort of about 95 patients, 43 with Graves' ophthalmopathy and fewer than 65 with stable Graves' hyperthyroidism, was used to find distinguishing TCR V-J signatures. After sampling, hyperthyroidism patients received methimazole starting at 30 mg daily, and ophthalmopathy patients received high-dose intravenous methylprednisolone. TCR Vbeta CDR3 sequencing of around 130 peripheral blood samples (fewer than 45 ophthalmopathy, about 75 hyperthyroidism and some 17 progressor patients) is reported in the paper. The 90 to 100 discovery patients were randomly divided into training and test sets at a 7:3 ratio. In several Graves' hyperthyroidism patients, the study also compared T-cell repertoires from thyroid tissue with T-cell repertoires from blood. Whether ophthalmopathy could be predicted prospectively was tested in an independent validation cohort made up of under 20 hyperthyroidism patients plus 17 patients who later progressed to ophthalmopathy. Findings and caveats that apply to the study as a whole: A 13 V-J signature model separated ophthalmopathy from stable hyperthyroidism, with around 90% sensitivity and roughly 81% specificity in cross-validation and 80%/75% in testing. Most expanded thyroid clonotypes (frequency above 0.001) were also detected in blood, a finding suggesting that blood repertoires may reflect thyroid immune responses. During validation, the model predicted progression to ophthalmopathy a median of approximately six months ahead of onset, with roughly 65% sensitivity and around 72% specificity. No statistical method was used to set the sample size in advance, and investigators knew the group allocation.

Patients with uncontrolled infections, other autoimmune diseases, pregnancy or lactation were excluded. Diagnoses were based on clinical symptoms, serum thyroxine and TRAb, thyroid ultrasound and orbital computed tomography. Trizol reagent was used to extract total RNA, and RNA quality was then checked on an Agilent 2100 Bioanalyzer. This sequence originates from an adult man with Graves' disease, either hyperthyroidism or ophthalmopathy (not recorded which). What was sequenced was peripheral blood or thyroid tissue (not recorded which). The V and J genes are TRBV7-9 and TRBJ1-2; a weak D assignment points to TRBD1 (6 bases agree). The nucleotide sequence is given as TGTGCCAGCAGCTTGGAAGGTTTTACAGGGAAACTTAACTATGGCTACACCTTC. Its product reads: CASSLEGFTGKLNYGYTF. Full variable domain (CDR3 extended with the reference TRBV7-9 and TRBJ1-2 proteins): DTGVSQNPRHKITKRGQNVTFRCDPISEHNRLYWYRQTLGQGPEFLTYFQNEAQLEKSRLLSDRFSAERPKGSFSTLEIQRTEQGDSAMYLCASSLEGFTGKLNYGYTFGSGTRLTVV.